One sample yielded the 14 T cell receptor beta chains listed below, sequenced in a study of blood T cell repertoires in COVID-19. Generated by immunoSEQ multiplex PCR, the TCRdb table keeps only in-frame clones and is missing some. The sample yields 280,000 or so clones, approximately 89% seen once. Material for sequencing was PBMCs or T cells enriched from blood (not recorded which). Source of these receptors: a woman aged 50 to 60 who had been exposed to COVID-19.

V usage is TRBV5-1 and J usage is TRBJ2-5; tentatively, D is TRBD2 (5 bases). Germline CDR1 and CDR2: SGHRS and YFSETQ. V lost 0 bases and J 5 bases, leaving 11 bases between the germline ends. The CDR3 runs to 14 residues. Here the CDR3 reads CASSLEEGRETQYF. The CDR3 DNA sequence: TGCGCCAGCAGCTTGGAAGAGGGTCGGGAGACCCAGTACTTC.

This sequence joins TRBV30 and TRBJ2-7; D perhaps matches TRBD2 (7 bases). There are 16 residues in the CDR3. The V end was cut by 1 base, the J end by 1 base, with 17 bases between. The germline V gene has CDR1 GTSNPN and CDR2 SVGIG (reference sequence). CDR3 DNA: TGTGCCTGGAGTGCCCCCCGGGGGCGGGGGTCCTACGAGCAGTACTTC. Translation gives CAWSAPRGRGSYEQYF.

The chain employs TRBV5-1 and TRBJ2-7, with 7 positions matching TRBD1. CDR1 is SGHRS, CDR2 YFSETQ, per germline. The CDR3 has 19 residues. The junction had 22 bases not matched to a gene; V was cut back by 4 bases and J by 3 bases. The CDR3 DNA reads as TGCGCCAGCAGCCTGAAGGATCGACAGGGTCCCAATCGAGTCTACGAGCAGTACTTC. Protein: CASSLKDRQGPNRVYEQYF.

The chain carries TRBV5-5 and TRBJ1-2, with 9 bases matching TRBD1. CDR1 and CDR2 (germline): SGHKS, YYEKEE (reference sequence). CDR3 length equals 14 residues. V lost 0 bases, J lost 8 bases, and 5 bases stayed unmatched. The CDR3 bases are TGTGCCAGCAGCTTGGAAGACAGGGGGGGAGGCTACACCTTC. The encoded protein is CASSLEDRGGGYTF.

The chain has TRBV21-1 and TRBJ2-2; TRBD1, the table's D call, was not compared with the DNA. TRBV21-1 is noted as a pseudogene. The CDR3 spans 11 residues. CDR3 loop: CKTGGPGELFF. DNA of the CDR3: TGTAAGACAGGGGGCCCCGGGGAGCTGTTTTTT.

The chain joins TRBV28 to TRBJ1-1; the match to TRBD1 covers 7 bases. Germline V lookup: CDR1 MDHEN, CDR2 SYDVKM. This CDR3 is built from 14 residues. J lost 5 bases, V lost 2 bases, and 5 bases had no gene match. The CDR3 DNA is TGTGCCAGCAGTTTACGAGACAGGGTGACTGAAGCTTTCTTT. Residues: CASSLRDRVTEAFF.

The chain links TRBV2 to TRBJ1-5; D might be TRBD1 (5 bases). V was clipped by 6 bases and J by 4 bases, with 10 bases between them. The CDR3 consists of 13 residues. Germline V lookup: CDR1 SNHLY, CDR2 FYNNEI. The CDR3 reads CASSPRGNQPQHF. CDR3 DNA sequence: TGTGCCAGCAGCCCAAGGGGTAATCAGCCCCAGCATTTT. Together with reference TRBV2 and TRBJ1-5, the CDR3 gives the full variable domain: EPEVTQTPSHQVTQMGQEVILRCVPISNHLYFYWYRQILGQKVEFLVSFYNNEISEKSEIFDDQFSVERPDGSNFTLKIRSTKLEDSAMYFCASSPRGNQPQHFGDGTRLSIL.

The genes are TRBV28 and TRBJ1-1; possibly TRBD1 for D (5 bases). V was pared by 6 bases and J by 4 bases, with 15 bases between. The CDR3 contains 14 residues. CDR1 is MDHEN and CDR2 is SYDVKM in the germline V gene. The CDR3 loop reads CASRGPGGGTEAFF. CDR3 in DNA: TGTGCCAGCAGGGGTCCCGGGGGGGGCACTGAAGCTTTCTTT.

The chain couples TRBV7-2 to TRBJ2-1; 12 bases are a match to TRBD2. From germline, CDR1 is SGHTA and CDR2 FQGNSA. The CDR3 runs to 16 residues. After removal of 4 bases from V and 4 bases from J, the junction contained 5 bases not matched to a gene. The CDR3 sequence: CASSSRTSGVYNEQFF. The CDR3 DNA reads TGTGCCAGCAGCTCAAGGACTAGCGGGGTATACAATGAGCAGTTCTTC.

The chain recombines TRBV5-6 with TRBJ2-3, with TRBD2 matching 13 bases. The V gene's germline CDR1 is SGHDT and CDR2 YYEEEE. V lost 3 bases and J lost 4; bases outside the gene matches: 5. The CDR3 runs to 16 residues. Written as DNA, the CDR3 is TGTGCCAGCAGCTGGACTAGCGGGGGTTTTTCAGATACGCAGTATTTT. Residues: CASSWTSGGFSDTQYF.

CDR3 sequence reads: CASPLGWGENSYNEQFF. Here the CDR3 DNA reads TGTGCCAGCCCCCTCGGATGGGGGGAAAACTCCTACAATGAGCAGTTCTTC. The rearrangement joins TRBV21-1 to TRBJ2-1; TRBD2, the table's D call, was not compared with the DNA. TRBV21-1 is labeled a pseudogene. The CDR3 spans 17 residues.

This clone appeared a single time. This rearrangement joins TRBV19 to TRBJ2-7; 11 bases are shared with TRBD2. The CDR3 sequence is 18 residues long. The germline gives CDR1 LNHDA, CDR2 SQIVND (reference sequence). Trimming cost V 1 base and J 3 bases; bases outside gene matches: 11. The CDR3 sequence is CASSIASGTSGPNYEQYF. In DNA form, the CDR3 reads TGTGCCAGTAGTATAGCCTCCGGGACTAGCGGACCCAACTACGAGCAGTACTTC.

The chain recombines TRBV15 with TRBJ1-6; D is unclear. The germline V gene has CDR1 LNHNV and CDR2 YYDKDF (reference sequence). The CDR3 loop spans 14 amino acids. Trimming stripped 7 bases from V and 10 bases from J, with 17 bases between. This CDR3 reads CATTRDPGGSPLHF. The CDR3 DNA reads TGTGCCACCACCCGCGACCCGGGAGGGTCACCCCTCCACTTT.

The V gene is TRBV28, the J gene TRBJ1-6; 9 bases align to TRBD1. This CDR3 has 17 amino acids. Germline CDR1 and CDR2: MDHEN and SYDVKM. V was clipped by 5 bases and J by 0 bases; unmatched bases: 5. CDR3 in DNA: TGTGCCAGCAGTGACAGGGGGACCTTCTCCTATAATTCACCCCTCCACTTT. Protein product: CASSDRGTFSYNSPLHF.